A few counts support the clone carrying this TCR beta chain. The cDNA came from 5'RACE with 10-nucleotide random UMIs. TCRdb ran MiXCR on the 5' RACE reads and lists one entry per CDR3 protein. Seen here are around 49,000 distinct CDR3 sequences, 9.5% to 15% observed once, and the top ten hold roughly 10%. Time point denoted: longitudinal time-point 3. J was trimmed by 3 bases and V by 4 bases; bases with no gene match: 6. Germline V gene data show CDR1 as SGHRS and CDR2 as YFSETQ. The CDR3 covers 16 residues. The data were taken from a study of neurological immune-mediated disorders. The clonotype comes from a male donor with HTLV-1-associated myelopathy (HAM/TSP). The chain has TRBV5-1 and TRBJ2-1; 11 nucleotides line up with TRBD2. The sequenced sample consisted of PBMCs. The CDR3 coding sequence is TGCGCCAGCAGCCCGCCTACTAGCGGGAGCTACAATGAGCAGTTCTTC. The encoded protein is CASSPPTSGSYNEQFF. The complete variable domain, with remaining parts taken from reference TRBV5-1 and TRBJ2-1, reads KAGVTQTPRYLIKTRGQQVTLSCSPISGHRSVSWYQQTPGQGLQFLFEYFSETQRNKGNFPGRFSGRQFSNSRSEMNVSTLELGDSALYLCASSPPTSGSYNEQFFGPGTRLTVL.